Included here is one T cell receptor (beta chain) sequence, with context. Its target is not known. These data are taken from a study of coeliac disease. The study, taken as a whole, reports: Cross-contamination between intraepithelial and lamina propria cells was possible. Few TRB amino acid sequences were shared between samples; most were unique.

The CDR3 spans 13 residues. Between the trimmed V and J ends, which lost 6 bases and 4 bases, there was a span of 12 bases. The germline V gene has CDR1 SNHLY and CDR2 FYNNEI. Sequencing used immunoSEQ multiplex PCR; TCRdb keeps in-frame clones, though not all of them. The sample lists under 2,500 clones, about 75% occurring once. The sample consisted of lamina propria lymphocytes from the gut. The gene calls are TRBV2 and TRBJ1-2, with D maybe TRBD1 (5 bases). The receptor was derived from a woman between 45 and 65 years old with celiac disease on a gluten-free diet. CDR3 region: CASSLSGPYGYTF. CDR3 nucleotides: TGTGCCAGCAGCTTATCAGGGCCCTATGGCTACACCTTC.